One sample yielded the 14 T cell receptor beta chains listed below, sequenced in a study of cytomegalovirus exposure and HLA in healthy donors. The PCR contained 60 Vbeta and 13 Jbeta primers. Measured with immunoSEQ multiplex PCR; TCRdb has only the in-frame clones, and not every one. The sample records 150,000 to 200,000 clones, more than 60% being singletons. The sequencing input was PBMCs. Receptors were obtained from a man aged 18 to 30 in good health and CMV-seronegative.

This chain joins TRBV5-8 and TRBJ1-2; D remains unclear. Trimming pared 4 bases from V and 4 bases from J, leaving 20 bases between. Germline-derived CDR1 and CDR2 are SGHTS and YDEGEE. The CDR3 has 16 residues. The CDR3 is CASSTPVRPGIYGYTF. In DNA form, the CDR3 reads TGTGCCAGCAGCACACCAGTTCGTCCGGGAATCTATGGCTACACCTTC.

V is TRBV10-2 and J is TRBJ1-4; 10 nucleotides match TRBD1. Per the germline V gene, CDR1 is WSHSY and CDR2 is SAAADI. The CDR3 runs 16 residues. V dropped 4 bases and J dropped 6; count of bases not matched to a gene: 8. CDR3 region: CASSVTTDRGDEKLFF. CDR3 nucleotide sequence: TGCGCCAGCAGTGTAACGACGGACAGGGGGGATGAAAAACTGTTTTTT.

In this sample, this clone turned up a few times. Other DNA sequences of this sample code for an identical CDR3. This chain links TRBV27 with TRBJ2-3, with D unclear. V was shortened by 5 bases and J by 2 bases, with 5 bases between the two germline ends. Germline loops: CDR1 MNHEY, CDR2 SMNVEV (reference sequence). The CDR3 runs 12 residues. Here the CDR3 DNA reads TGTGCCAGCAGTCCCTCCACAGATACGCAGTATTTT. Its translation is CASSPSTDTQYF.

This CDR3 reads CASSEGEFGDTQYF. The CDR3, as DNA: TGTGCCAGCAGTGAAGGAGAGTTCGGTGATACGCAGTATTTT. This sequence joins TRBV2 and TRBJ2-3; D is unclear. Germline V lookup: CDR1 SNHLY, CDR2 FYNNEI. The CDR3 has 14 amino acids. V lost 1 base to trimming and J lost 6 bases, with 11 bases between them.

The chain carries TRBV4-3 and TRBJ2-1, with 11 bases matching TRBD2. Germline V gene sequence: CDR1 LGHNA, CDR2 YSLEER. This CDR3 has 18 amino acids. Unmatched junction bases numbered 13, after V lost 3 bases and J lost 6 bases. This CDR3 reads CASSHVAAGTSGANEQFF. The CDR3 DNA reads TGCGCCAGCAGCCATGTCGCTGCCGGGACTAGCGGAGCCAATGAGCAGTTCTTC.

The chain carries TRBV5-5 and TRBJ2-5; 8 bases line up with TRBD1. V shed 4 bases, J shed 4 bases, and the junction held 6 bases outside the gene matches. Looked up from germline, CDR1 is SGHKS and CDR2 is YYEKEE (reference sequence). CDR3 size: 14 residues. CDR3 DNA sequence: TGTGCCAGCAGCCTTACAGGGGGAGGAGAGACCCAGTACTTC. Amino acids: CASSLTGGGETQYF.

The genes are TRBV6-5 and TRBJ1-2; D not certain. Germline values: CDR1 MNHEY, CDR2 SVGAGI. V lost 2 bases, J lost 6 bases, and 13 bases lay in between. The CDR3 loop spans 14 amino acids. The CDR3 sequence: CASSYVPTFDGYTF. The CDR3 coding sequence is TGTGCCAGCAGTTACGTTCCCACTTTCGATGGCTACACCTTC.

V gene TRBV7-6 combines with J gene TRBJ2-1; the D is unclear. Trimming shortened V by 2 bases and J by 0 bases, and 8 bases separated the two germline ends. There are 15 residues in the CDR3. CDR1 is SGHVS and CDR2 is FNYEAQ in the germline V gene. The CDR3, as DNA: TGTGCCAGCAGCTTAAGCGTGAGCTCCTACAATGAGCAGTTCTTC. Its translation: CASSLSVSSYNEQFF.

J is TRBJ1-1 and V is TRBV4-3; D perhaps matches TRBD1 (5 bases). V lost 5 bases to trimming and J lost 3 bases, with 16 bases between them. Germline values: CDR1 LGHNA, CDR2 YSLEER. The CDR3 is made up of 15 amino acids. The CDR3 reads CASSTRTGGDTEAFF. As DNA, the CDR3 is TGCGCCAGCAGCACGAGGACGGGGGGGGACACTGAAGCTTTCTTT.

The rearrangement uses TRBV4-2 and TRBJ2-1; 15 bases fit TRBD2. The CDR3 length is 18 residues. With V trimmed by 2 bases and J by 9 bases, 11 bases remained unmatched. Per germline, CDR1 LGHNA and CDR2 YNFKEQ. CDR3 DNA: TGTGCCAGCAGCCAATGGTCGGGACTAGCGGGGGGTGGGGGTGAGCAGTTCTTC. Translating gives CASSQWSGLAGGGGEQFF.

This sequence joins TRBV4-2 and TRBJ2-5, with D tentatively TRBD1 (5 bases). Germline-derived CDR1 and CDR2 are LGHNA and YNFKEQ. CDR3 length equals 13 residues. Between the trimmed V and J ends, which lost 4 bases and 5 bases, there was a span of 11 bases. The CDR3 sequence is CASSRQGGETQYF. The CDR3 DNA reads TGTGCCAGCAGCCGGCAGGGTGGGGAGACCCAGTACTTC.

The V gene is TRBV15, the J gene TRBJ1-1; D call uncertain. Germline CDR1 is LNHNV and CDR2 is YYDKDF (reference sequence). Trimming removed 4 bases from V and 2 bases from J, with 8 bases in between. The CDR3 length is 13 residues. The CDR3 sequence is CATSMGLNTEAFF. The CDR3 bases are TGTGCCACCAGCATGGGCCTAAACACTGAAGCTTTCTTT.

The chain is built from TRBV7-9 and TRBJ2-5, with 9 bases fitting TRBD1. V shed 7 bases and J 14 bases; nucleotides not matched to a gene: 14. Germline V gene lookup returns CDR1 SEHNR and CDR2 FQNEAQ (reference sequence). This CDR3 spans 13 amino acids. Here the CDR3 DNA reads TGTGCCAGCAACCTAAACACGGGGACAGGGCGCTACTTC. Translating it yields CASNLNTGTGRYF.

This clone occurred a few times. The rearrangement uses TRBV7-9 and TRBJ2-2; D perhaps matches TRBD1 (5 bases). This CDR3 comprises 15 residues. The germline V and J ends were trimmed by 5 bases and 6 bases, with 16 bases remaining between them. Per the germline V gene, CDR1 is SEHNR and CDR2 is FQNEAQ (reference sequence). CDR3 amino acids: CASSPRGRVPGELFF. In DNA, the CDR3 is TGTGCCAGCAGCCCAAGGGGCAGGGTTCCCGGGGAGCTGTTTTTT.